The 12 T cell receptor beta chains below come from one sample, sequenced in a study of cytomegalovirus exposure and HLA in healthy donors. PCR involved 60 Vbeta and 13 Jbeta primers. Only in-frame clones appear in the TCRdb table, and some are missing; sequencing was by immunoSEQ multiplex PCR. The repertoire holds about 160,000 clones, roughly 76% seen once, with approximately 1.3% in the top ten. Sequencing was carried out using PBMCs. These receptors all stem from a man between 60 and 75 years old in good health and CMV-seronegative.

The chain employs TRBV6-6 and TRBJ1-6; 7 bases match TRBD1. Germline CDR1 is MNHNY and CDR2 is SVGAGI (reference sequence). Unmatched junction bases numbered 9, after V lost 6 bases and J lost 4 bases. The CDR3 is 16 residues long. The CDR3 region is CASRRDRDVYNSPLHF. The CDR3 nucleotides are TGTGCCAGCAGACGCGACAGGGATGTGTATAATTCACCCCTCCACTTT.

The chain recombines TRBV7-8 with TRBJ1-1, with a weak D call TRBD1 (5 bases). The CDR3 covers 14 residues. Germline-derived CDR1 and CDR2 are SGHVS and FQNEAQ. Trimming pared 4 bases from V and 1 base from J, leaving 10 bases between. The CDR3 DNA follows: TGTGCCAGCAGCTCCAGGGTGGGGAACACTGAAGCTTTCTTT. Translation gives CASSSRVGNTEAFF.

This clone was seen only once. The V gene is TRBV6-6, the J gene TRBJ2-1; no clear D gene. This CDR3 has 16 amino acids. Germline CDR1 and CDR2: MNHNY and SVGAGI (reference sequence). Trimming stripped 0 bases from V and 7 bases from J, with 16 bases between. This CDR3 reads CASSYSIQSIGNEQFF. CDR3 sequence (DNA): TGTGCCAGCAGTTACTCGATACAGTCCATAGGTAATGAGCAGTTCTTC.

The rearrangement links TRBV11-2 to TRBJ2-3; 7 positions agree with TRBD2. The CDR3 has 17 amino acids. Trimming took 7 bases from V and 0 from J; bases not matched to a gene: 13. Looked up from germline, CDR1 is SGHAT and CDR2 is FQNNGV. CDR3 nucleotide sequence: TGTGCCAGCACCCCGAGACTAGCCTCCACTAGCACAGATACGCAGTATTTT. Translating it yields CASTPRLASTSTDTQYF.

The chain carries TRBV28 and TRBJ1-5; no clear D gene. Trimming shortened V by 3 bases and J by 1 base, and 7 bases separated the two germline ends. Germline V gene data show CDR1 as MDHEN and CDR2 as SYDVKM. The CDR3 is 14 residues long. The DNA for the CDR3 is TGTGCCAGCAGTTTGTTGGGCAGCAATCAGCCCCAGCATTTT. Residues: CASSLLGSNQPQHF.

CDR3 sequence (DNA): TGTGCCTGGAGTGTGGGGGGCATTCAGTACTTC. Translation: CAWSVGGIQYF. The V and J genes are TRBV30 and TRBJ2-4; D is possibly TRBD2 (6 bases). Germline V lookup: CDR1 GTSNPN, CDR2 SVGIG (reference sequence). V lost 0 bases and J lost 9, with 6 bases in between. This CDR3 comprises 11 residues.

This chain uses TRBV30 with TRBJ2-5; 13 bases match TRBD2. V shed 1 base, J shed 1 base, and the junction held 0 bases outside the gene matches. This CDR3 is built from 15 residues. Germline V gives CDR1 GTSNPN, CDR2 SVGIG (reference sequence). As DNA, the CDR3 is TGTGCCTGGAGTGGGACTAGCGGGAGCCAAGAGACCCAGTACTTC. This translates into CAWSGTSGSQETQYF. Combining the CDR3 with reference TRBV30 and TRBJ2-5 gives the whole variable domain SQTIHQWPATLVQPVGSPLSLECTVEGTSNPNLYWYRQAAGRGLQLLFYSVGIGQISSEVPQNLSASRPQDRQFILSSKKLLLSDSGFYLCAWSGTSGSQETQYFGPGTRLLVL.

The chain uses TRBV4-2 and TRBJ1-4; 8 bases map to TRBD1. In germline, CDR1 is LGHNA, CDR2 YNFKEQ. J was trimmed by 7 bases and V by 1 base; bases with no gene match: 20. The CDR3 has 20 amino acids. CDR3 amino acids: CASSQGVFNRVGQEAEKLFF. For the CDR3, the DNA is TGTGCCAGCAGCCAAGGTGTCTTTAATCGGGTGGGACAGGAAGCTGAAAAACTGTTTTTT.

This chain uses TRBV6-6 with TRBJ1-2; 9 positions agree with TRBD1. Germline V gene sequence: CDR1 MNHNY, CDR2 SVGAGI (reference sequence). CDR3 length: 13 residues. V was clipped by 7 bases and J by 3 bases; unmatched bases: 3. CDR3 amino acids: CASTGQGYYGYTF. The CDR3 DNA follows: TGTGCCAGCACCGGACAGGGGTACTATGGCTACACCTTC.

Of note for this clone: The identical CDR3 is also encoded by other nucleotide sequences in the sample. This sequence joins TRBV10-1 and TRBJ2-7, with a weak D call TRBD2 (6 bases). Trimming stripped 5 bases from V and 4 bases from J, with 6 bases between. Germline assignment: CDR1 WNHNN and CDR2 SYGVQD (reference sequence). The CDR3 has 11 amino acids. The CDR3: CASSSGYEQYF. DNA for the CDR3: TGCGCCAGCAGTAGCGGGTACGAGCAGTACTTC.

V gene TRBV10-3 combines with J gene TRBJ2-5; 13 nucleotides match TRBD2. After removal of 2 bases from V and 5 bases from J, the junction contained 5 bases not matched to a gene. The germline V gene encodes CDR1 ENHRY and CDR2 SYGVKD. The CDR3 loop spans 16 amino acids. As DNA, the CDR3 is TGTGCCATCAGTGAGACTTTACTAGCGGGGGGGGAGACCCAGTACTTC. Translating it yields CAISETLLAGGETQYF.

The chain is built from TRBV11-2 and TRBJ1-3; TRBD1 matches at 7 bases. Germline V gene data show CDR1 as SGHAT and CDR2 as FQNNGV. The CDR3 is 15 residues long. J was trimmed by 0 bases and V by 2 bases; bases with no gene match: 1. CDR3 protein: CASSLNRGSGNTIYF. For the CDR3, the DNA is TGTGCCAGCAGCTTAAACAGGGGCTCTGGAAACACCATATATTTT.